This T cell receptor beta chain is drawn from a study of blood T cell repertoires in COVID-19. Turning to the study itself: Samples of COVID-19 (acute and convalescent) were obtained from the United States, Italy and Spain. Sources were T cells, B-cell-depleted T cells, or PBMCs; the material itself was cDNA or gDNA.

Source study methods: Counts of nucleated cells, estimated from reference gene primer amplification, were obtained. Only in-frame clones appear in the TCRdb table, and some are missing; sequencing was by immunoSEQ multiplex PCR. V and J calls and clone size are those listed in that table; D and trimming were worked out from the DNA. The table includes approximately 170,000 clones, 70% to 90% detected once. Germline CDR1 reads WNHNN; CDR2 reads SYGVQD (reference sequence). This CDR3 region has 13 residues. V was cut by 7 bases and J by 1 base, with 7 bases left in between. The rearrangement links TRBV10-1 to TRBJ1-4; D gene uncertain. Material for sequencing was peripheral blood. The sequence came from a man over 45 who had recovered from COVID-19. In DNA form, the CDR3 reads TGCGCCAGCAACCGGGGAACTAATGAAAAACTGTTTTTT. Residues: CASNRGTNEKLFF.